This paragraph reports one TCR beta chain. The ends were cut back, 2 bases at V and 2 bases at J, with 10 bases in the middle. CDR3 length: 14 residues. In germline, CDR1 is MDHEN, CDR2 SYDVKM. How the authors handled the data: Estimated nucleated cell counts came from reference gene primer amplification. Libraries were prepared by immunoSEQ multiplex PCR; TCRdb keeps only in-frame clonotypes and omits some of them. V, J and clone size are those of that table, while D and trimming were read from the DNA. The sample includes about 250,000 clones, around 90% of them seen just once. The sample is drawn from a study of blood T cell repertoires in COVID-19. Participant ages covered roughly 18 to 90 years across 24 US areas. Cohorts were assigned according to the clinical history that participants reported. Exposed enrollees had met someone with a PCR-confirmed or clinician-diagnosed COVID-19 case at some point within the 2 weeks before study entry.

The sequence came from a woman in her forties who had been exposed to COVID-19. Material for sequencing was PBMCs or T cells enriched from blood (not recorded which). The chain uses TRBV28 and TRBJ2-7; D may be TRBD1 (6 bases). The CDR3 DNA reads TGTGCCAGCAGTTTACCGGACAGAACCTACGAGCAGTACTTC. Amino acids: CASSLPDRTYEQYF.